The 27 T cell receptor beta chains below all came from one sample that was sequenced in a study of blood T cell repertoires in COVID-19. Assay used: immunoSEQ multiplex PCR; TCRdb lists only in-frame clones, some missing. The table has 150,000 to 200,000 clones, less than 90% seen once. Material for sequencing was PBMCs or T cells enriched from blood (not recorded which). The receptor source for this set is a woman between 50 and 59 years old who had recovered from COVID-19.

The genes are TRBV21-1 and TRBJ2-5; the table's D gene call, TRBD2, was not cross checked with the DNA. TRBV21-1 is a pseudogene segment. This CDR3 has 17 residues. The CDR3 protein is CASSTTGIPTAEVTQYF. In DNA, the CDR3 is TGTGCCAGCAGCACTACCGGGATCCCGACCGCCGAAGTGACCCAGTACTTC.

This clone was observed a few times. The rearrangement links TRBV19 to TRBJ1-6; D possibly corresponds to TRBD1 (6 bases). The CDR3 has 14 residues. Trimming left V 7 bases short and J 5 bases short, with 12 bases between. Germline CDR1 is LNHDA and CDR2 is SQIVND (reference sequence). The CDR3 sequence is CASTPDRNNSPLHF. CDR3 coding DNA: TGTGCCAGTACCCCTGACAGGAATAATTCACCCCTCCACTTT.

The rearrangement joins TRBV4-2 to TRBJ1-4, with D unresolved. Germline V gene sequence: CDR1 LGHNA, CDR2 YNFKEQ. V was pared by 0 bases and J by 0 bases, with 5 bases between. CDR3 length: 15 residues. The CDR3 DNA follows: TGTGCCAGCAGCCAAGATCTCTCAACTAATGAAAAACTGTTTTTT. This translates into CASSQDLSTNEKLFF.

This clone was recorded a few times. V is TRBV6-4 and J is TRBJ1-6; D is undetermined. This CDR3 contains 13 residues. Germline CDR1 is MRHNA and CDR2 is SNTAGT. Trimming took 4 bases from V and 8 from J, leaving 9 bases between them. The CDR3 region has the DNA TGTGCCAGCAGTGGACACCGATATTCACCCCTCCACTTT. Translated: CASSGHRYSPLHF.

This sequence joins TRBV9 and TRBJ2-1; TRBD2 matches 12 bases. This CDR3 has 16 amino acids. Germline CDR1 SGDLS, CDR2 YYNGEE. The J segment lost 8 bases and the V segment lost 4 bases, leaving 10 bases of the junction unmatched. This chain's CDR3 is CASSLRGLAGRDEQFF. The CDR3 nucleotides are TGTGCCAGCAGCTTACGGGGACTAGCGGGTCGGGATGAGCAGTTCTTC.

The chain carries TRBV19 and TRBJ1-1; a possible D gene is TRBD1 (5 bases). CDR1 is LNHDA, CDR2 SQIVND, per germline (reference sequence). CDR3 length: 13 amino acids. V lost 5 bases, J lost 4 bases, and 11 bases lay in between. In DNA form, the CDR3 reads TGTGCCAGTAGTCTAAACCAGGGCACTGAAGCTTTCTTT. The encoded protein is CASSLNQGTEAFF.

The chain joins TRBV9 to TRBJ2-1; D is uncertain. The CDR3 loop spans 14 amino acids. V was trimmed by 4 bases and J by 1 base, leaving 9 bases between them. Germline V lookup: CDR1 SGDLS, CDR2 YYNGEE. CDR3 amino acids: CASSPTESYNEQFF. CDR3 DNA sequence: TGTGCCAGCAGCCCTACAGAATCCTACAATGAGCAGTTCTTC. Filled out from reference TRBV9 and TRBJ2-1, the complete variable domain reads DSGVTQTPKHLITATGQRVTLRCSPRSGDLSVYWYQQSLDQGLQFLIQYYNGEERAKGNILERFSAQQFPDLHSELNLSSLELGDSALYFCASSPTESYNEQFFGPGTRLTVL.

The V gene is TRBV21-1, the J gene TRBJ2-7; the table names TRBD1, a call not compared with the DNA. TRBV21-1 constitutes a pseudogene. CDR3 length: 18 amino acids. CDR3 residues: CASSTKTGRRQGQYEQYF. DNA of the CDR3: TGTGCCAGCAGCACGAAAACGGGACGTCGACAGGGGCAGTACGAGCAGTACTTC.

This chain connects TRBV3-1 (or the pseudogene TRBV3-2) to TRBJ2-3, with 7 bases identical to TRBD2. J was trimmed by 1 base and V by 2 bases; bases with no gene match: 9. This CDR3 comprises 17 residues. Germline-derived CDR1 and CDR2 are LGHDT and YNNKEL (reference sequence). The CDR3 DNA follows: TGTGCCAGCAGCCAAAGATGGGGGGGACCCGGCACAGATACGCAGTATTTT. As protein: CASSQRWGGPGTDTQYF.

This CDR3 is CASSLSWTSGRHEQFF. As DNA, the CDR3 is TGTGCCAGCAGTTTATCCTGGACTAGCGGGAGACATGAGCAGTTCTTC. The gene calls are TRBV27 and TRBJ2-1, with 13 bases aligning to TRBD2. Germline CDR1 reads MNHEY; CDR2 reads SMNVEV (reference sequence). The CDR3 spans 16 residues. V was clipped by 0 bases and J by 8 bases; unmatched bases: 4.

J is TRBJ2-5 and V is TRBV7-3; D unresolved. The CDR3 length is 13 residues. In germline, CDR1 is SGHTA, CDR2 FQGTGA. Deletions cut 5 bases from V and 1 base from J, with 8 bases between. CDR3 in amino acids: CASSPSVQETQYF. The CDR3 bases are TGTGCCAGCAGCCCGTCAGTCCAAGAGACCCAGTACTTC.

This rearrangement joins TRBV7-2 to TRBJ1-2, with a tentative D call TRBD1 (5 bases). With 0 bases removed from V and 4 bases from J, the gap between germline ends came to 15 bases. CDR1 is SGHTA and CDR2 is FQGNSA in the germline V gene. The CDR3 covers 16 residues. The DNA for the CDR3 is TGTGCCAGCAGCTTAGCGGGCGCGTGGCAGGGCTATGGCTACACCTTC. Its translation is CASSLAGAWQGYGYTF.

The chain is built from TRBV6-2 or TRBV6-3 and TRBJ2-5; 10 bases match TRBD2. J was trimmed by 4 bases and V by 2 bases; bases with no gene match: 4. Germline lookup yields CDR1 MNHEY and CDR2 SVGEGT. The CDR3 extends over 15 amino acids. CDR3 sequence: CASSYMASGGETQYF. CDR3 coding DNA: TGTGCCAGCAGTTACATGGCTAGCGGGGGAGAGACCCAGTACTTC.

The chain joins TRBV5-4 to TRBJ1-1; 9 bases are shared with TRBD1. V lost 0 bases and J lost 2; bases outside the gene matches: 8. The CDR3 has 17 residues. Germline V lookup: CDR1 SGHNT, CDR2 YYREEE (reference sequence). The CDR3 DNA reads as TGTGCCAGCAGCTTGGCCACAGGGGGCCGCGAAAACACTGAAGCTTTCTTT. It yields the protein CASSLATGGRENTEAFF. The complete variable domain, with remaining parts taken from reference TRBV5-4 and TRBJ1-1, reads ETGVTQSPTHLIKTRGQQVTLRCSSQSGHNTVSWYQQALGQGPQFIFQYYREEENGRGNFPPRFSGLQFPNYSSELNVNALELDDSALYLCASSLATGGRENTEAFFGQGTRLTVV.

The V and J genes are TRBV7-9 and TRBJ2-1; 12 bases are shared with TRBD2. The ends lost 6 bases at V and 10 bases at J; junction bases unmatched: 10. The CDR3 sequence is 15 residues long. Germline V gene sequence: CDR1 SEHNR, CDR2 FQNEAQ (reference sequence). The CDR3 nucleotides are TGTGCCAGCAGTGGGCCTAGCGGGGGGGCTGGCGAGCAGTTCTTC. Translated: CASSGPSGGAGEQFF.

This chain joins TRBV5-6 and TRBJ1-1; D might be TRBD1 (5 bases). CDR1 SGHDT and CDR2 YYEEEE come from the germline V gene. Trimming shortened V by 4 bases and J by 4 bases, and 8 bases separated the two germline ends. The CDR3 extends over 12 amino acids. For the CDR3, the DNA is TGTGCCAGCAGCCCCAGGGCCACTGAAGCTTTCTTT. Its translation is CASSPRATEAFF.

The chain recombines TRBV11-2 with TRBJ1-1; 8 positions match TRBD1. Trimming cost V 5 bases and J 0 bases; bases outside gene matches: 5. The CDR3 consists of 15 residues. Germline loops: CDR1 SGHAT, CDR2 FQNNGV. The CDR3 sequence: CASSAGQGLNTEAFF. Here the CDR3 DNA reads TGTGCCAGCAGCGCCGGACAGGGCTTGAACACTGAAGCTTTCTTT.

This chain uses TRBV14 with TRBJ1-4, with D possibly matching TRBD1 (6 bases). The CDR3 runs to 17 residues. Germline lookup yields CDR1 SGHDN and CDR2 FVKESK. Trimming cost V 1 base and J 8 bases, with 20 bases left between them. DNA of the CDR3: TGTGCCAGCAGCCAAGCCGCCCCCTCCGGGGGGCTAGAAAAACTGTTTTTT. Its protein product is CASSQAAPSGGLEKLFF.

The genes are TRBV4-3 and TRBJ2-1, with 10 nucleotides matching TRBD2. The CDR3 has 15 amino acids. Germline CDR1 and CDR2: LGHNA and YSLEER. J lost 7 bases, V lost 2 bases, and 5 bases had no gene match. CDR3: CASSQSSGGLNEQFF. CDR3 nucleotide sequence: TGCGCCAGCAGCCAATCTAGCGGGGGCCTGAATGAGCAGTTCTTC.

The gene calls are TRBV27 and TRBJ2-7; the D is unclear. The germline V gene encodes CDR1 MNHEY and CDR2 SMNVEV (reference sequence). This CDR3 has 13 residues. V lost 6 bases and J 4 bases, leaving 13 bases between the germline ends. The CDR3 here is CASSHRSGYEQYF. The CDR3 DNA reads TGTGCCAGCAGCCACAGAAGTGGTTACGAGCAGTACTTC.

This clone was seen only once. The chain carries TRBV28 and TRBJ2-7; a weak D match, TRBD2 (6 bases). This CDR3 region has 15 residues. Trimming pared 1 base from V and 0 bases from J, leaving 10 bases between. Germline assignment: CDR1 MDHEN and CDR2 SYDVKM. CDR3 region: CASSLLGLNSYEQYF. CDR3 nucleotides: TGTGCCAGCAGTTTATTGGGACTGAACTCCTACGAGCAGTACTTC.

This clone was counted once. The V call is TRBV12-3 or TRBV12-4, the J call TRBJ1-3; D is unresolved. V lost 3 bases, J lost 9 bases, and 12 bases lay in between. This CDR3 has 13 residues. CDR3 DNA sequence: TGTGCCAGCAGTTTTGTTGTGGGAGGCACCATATATTTT. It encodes CASSFVVGGTIYF.

CDR3 protein: CASSFDSSYYEQYF. Written as DNA, the CDR3 is TGCGCCAGCAGCTTTGACAGCTCCTACTACGAGCAGTACTTC. The chain joins TRBV5-1 to TRBJ2-7, with D tentatively TRBD1 (5 bases). The V gene's germline CDR1 is SGHRS and CDR2 YFSETQ. CDR3 length equals 14 residues. V was clipped by 2 bases and J by 3 bases, with 12 bases between them.

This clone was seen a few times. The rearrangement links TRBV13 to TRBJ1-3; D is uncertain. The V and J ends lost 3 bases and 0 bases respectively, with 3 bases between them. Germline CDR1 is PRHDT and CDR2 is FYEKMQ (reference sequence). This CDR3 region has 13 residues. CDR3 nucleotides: TGTGCCAGCAGCTTCCGCTCTGGAAACACCATATATTTT. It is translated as CASSFRSGNTIYF.

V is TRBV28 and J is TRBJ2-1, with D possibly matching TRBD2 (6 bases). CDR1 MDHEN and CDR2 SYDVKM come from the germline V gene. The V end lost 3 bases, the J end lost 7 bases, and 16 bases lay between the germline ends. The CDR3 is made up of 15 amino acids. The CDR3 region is CASSFSGLIKNEQFF. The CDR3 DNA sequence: TGTGCCAGCAGTTTTAGCGGTCTTATAAAGAATGAGCAGTTCTTC. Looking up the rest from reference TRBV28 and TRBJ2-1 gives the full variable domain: DVKVTQSSRYLVKRTGEKVFLECVQDMDHENMFWYRQDPGLGLRLIYFSYDVKMKEKGDIPEGYSVSREKKERFSLILESASTNQTSMYLCASSFSGLIKNEQFFGPGTRLTVL.

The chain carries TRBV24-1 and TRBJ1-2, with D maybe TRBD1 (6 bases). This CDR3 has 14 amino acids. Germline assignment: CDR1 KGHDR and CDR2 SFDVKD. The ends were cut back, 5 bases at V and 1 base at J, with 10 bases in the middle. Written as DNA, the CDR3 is TGTGCCACCAGTGGGACAGCCGATAACTATGGCTACACCTTC. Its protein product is CATSGTADNYGYTF.

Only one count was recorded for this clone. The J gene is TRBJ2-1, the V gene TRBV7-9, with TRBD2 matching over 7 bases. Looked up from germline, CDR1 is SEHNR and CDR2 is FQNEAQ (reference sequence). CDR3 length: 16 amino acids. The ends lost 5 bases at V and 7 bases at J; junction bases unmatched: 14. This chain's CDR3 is CASSEKSGNFGNEQFF. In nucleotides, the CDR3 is TGTGCCAGCAGCGAAAAAAGCGGGAATTTTGGTAATGAGCAGTTCTTC.